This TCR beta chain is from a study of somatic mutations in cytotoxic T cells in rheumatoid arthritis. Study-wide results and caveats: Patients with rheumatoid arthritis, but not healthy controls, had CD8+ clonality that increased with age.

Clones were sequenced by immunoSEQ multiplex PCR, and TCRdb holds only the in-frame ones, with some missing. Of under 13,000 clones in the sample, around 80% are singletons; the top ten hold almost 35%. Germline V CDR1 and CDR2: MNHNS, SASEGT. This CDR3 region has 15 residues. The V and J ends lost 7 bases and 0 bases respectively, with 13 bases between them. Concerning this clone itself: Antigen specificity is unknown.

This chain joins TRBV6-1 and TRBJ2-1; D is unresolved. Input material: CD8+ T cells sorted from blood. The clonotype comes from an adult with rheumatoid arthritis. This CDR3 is CASNRRQHSYNEQFF. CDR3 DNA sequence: TGTGCCAGCAATCGGCGGCAGCACTCCTACAATGAGCAGTTCTTC.